This T cell receptor beta chain was sequenced in a study of cytomegalovirus exposure and HLA in healthy donors. 60 Vbeta and 13 Jbeta primers were used in PCR. Repertoires were generated with immunoSEQ multiplex PCR, while TCRdb's copy carries only in-frame clones and drops some. The sample yields about 82,000 clones, over 70% seen once. General study points: When a later analysis was performed, an Asian-associated ancestry cluster reportedly had fewer N-insertions than the approximately 690-donor mean. Cytomegalovirus status, reportedly, was diagnosed with high specificity and sensitivity by the classifier. Sequencing had likely introduced a cluster of highly shared sequence variants as an artifact.

Turning to this clone: Its antigen remains unknown.

Germline assignment: CDR1 MDHEN and CDR2 SYDVKM. V lost 1 base to trimming and J lost 0 bases, with 15 bases between them. This CDR3 has 17 amino acids. Sequenced: PBMCs. The rearrangement joins TRBV28 to TRBJ2-5, with D uncertain. The TCR sequence derives from a male donor in good health and CMV-seropositive. The DNA of the CDR3 is TGTGCCAGCAGTTTATCAGATCTGGCTTGGTACCAAGAGACCCAGTACTTC. It is translated as CASSLSDLAWYQETQYF.